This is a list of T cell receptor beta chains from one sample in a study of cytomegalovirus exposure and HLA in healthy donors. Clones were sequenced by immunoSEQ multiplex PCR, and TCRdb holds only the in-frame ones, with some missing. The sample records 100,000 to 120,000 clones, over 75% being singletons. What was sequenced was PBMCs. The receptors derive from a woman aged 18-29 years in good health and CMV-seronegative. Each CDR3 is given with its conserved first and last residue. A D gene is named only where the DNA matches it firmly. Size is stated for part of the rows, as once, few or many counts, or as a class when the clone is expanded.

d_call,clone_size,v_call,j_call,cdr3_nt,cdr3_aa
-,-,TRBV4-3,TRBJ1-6,TGCGCCAGCAGCCACGGGACCGGGAGTTCACCCCTCCACTTT,CASSHGTGSSPLHF
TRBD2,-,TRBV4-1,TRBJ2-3,TGCGCCAGCAGCCAGGGCCTGAGAGGGCTAGCGGAAACAAGCACAGATACGCAGTATTTT,CASSQGLRGLAETSTDTQYF
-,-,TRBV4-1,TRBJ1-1,TGCGCCAGCAGCCAAGGCGGCAGCGAAGCTTTCTTT,CASSQGGSEAFF
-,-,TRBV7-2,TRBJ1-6,TGTGCCAGCAGCTTAGCGGCTCCCTCCTCCTATAATTCACCCCTCCACTTT,CASSLAAPSSYNSPLHF
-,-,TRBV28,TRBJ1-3,TGTGCCAGCGGATCGACAGGAACTGGAAACACCATATATTTT,CASGSTGTGNTIYF
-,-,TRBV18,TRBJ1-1,TGTGCCAGCTCACCCGGTGTTGGGAGCGCTGAAGCTTTCTTT,CASSPGVGSAEAFF
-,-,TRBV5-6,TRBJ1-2,TGTGCCAGCATCCGGGTCGGGGTCGGCTACACCTTC,CASIRVGVGYTF
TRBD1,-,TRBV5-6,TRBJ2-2,TGTGCCAGCAGCCGCAGGGGGAGCACCGGGGAGCTGTTTTTT,CASSRRGSTGELFF
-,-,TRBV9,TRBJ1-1,TGTGCCAGCAGCGTCCGTCCCGGGGACACTGAAGCTTTCTTT,CASSVRPGDTEAFF
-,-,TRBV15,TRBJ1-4,TGTGCCACCAGCAGAGACAGGGCCGCAACTAATGAAAAACTGTTTTTT,CATSRDRAATNEKLFF
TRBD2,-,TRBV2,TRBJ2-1,TGTGCCAGCAGTGGCGGGACTAGCGGCTCCTACAATGAGCAGTTCTTC,CASSGGTSGSYNEQFF
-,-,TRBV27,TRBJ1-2,TGTGCCAGCAGTTCCAGGGGAGTGCGGAATGGCTACACCTTC,CASSSRGVRNGYTF
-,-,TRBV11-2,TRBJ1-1,TGTGCCAGCAGCTTAGGGGGGGGGCAGATGAACACTGAAGCTTTCTTT,CASSLGGGQMNTEAFF
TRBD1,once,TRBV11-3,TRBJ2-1,TGTGCCAGCAGCCGGGACAGGGTGGTGCAGTTCTTC,CASSRDRVVQFF
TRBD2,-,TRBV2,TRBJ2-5,TGTGCCAGCAGTGGCTTTAGCGGGGGGGCGAAGACCCAGTACTTC,CASSGFSGGAKTQYF
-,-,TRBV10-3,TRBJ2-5,TGTGCCATCAGTGAAGGCAGGGCCCAAGAGACCCAGTACTTC,CAISEGRAQETQYF
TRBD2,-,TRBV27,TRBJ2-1,TGTGCCAGCAGTATTAGCGGGAGGGGTTACAATGAGCAGTTCTTC,CASSISGRGYNEQFF
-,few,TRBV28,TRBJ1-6,TGTGCCAGCAGTTTTACGGGGGGCGCTTATTCACCCCTCCACTTT,CASSFTGGAYSPLHF
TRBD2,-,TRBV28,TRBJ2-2,TGTGCCAGCAGTTTAGCGGGGGGCCAACCTGACGGGGAGCTGTTTTTT,CASSLAGGQPDGELFF
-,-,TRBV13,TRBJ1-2,TGTGCCAGCAGCTTAGGCGTCGGGATCGGTGGCTACACCTTC,CASSLGVGIGGYTF
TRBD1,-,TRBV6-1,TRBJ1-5,TGTGCCAGCAGTGCGACGGACAGGGCCGCTCAGCCCCAGCATTTT,CASSATDRAAQPQHF
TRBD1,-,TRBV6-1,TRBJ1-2,TGTGCCAGCAGTGAAGTAGCAGGGGGCTATGGCTACACCTTC,CASSEVAGGYGYTF